Listed here are 5 T cell receptor beta chains from one sample, sequenced in a study of CD8+ T cells in alopecia areata. cDNA reverse transcribed from extracted RNA served as the sequencing template. Sequencing was performed with immunoSEQ multiplex PCR; in TCRdb, only in-frame clones are kept and a portion is missing. The table lists 90,000 to 120,000 clones, 55% to 75% of them singletons. Sequencing was performed on CD8+ T cells sorted from blood. Source of these receptors: a human donor in good health.

This clone turned up a few times. J is TRBJ2-7 and V is TRBV23-1; no firm D call. TRBV23-1 is recorded as an ORF, its role being uncertain. V was shortened by 1 base and J by 4 bases, with 11 bases between the two germline ends. The CDR3 has 14 residues. The CDR3 DNA follows: TGCGCCAGCAGTCAATGGGCCCCTTGGTACGAGCAGTACTTC. Its translation: CASSQWAPWYEQYF.

The chain employs TRBV4-1 and TRBJ1-2, with unresolved D. The length of the CDR3 is 14 residues. CDR1 and CDR2 (germline): MGHRA, YSYEKL. Trimming stripped 0 bases from V and 3 bases from J, with 8 bases between. The CDR3 region has the DNA TGCGCCAGCAGCCAAGACCCAGGTTACTATGGCTACACCTTC. Protein product: CASSQDPGYYGYTF.

The CDR3: CASSPGTGSYEQYF. The CDR3 nucleotides are TGTGCCAGCAGCCCCGGGACAGGGTCGTACGAGCAGTACTTC. The chain links TRBV5-4 to TRBJ2-7; 9 bases align to TRBD1. The CDR3 runs to 14 residues. CDR1 SGHNT and CDR2 YYREEE come from the germline V gene (reference sequence). Germline trimming cut 4 bases from V and 4 bases from J; bases unmatched to any gene: 6.

This clone was seen just once. The chain has TRBV7-9 and TRBJ1-1; unclear D gene. Germline lookup yields CDR1 SEHNR and CDR2 FQNEAQ (reference sequence). V was shortened by 1 base and J by 3 bases, with 3 bases between the two germline ends. CDR3 length: 12 amino acids. The CDR3 loop reads CASSLDYTEAFF. CDR3 sequence (DNA): TGTGCCAGCAGCTTAGACTACACTGAAGCTTTCTTT. The full variable domain, with the rest looked up from reference TRBV7-9 and TRBJ1-1, is DTGVSQNPRHKITKRGQNVTFRCDPISEHNRLYWYRQTLGQGPEFLTYFQNEAQLEKSRLLSDRFSAERPKGSFSTLEIQRTEQGDSAMYLCASSLDYTEAFFGQGTRLTVV.

This clone was observed a handful of times. The chain combines TRBV11-2 with TRBJ2-7; 7 bases match TRBD1. This CDR3 is built from 16 residues. Germline assignment: CDR1 SGHAT and CDR2 FQNNGV. The trim removed 4 bases at V and 2 bases at J, leaving 11 bases unmatched. CDR3 protein: CASSSTRDSRTYEQYF. In DNA, the CDR3 is TGTGCCAGCAGCTCAACAAGGGACAGCCGCACCTACGAGCAGTACTTC. The variable domain in full, completed from reference TRBV11-2 and TRBJ2-7, reads EAGVAQSPRYKIIEKRQSVAFWCNPISGHATLYWYQQILGQGPKLLIQFQNNGVVDDSQLPKDRFSAERLKGVDSTLKIQPAKLEDSAVYLCASSSTRDSRTYEQYFGPGTRLTVT.